Presented here are 29 T cell receptor beta chains from one specimen sequenced in a study of cytomegalovirus exposure and HLA in healthy donors. The PCR was carried out with 60 Vbeta primers and 13 Jbeta primers. The assay was immunoSEQ multiplex PCR, and TCRdb's table has in-frame clones only and misses some. The sample lists roughly 140,000 clones, approximately 84% occurring once. The sequenced material came from PBMCs. All receptors come from a woman aged 60-70 years in good health and CMV-seropositive.

The V call is TRBV5-1, the J call TRBJ2-2; D not resolved. Trimming left V 4 bases short and J 1 base short, with 5 bases between. CDR3 length: 13 residues. Germline loops: CDR1 SGHRS, CDR2 YFSETQ. CDR3 coding DNA: TGCGCCAGCAGCCCCCGGAACACCGGGGAGCTGTTTTTT. It codes for CASSPRNTGELFF. The full variable domain, completed using reference TRBV5-1 and TRBJ2-2, is KAGVTQTPRYLIKTRGQQVTLSCSPISGHRSVSWYQQTPGQGLQFLFEYFSETQRNKGNFPGRFSGRQFSNSRSEMNVSTLELGDSALYLCASSPRNTGELFFGEGSRLTVL.

This clone came up once. The chain is built from TRBV19 and TRBJ1-1; a possible D gene is TRBD1 (6 bases). Germline V lookup: CDR1 LNHDA, CDR2 SQIVND (reference sequence). The CDR3 spans 14 residues. V gave up 5 bases and J gave up 0 bases, with 10 bases separating them. CDR3 sequence reads: CASSLRGMNTEAFF. CDR3 bases: TGTGCCAGTAGTCTCAGGGGAATGAACACTGAAGCTTTCTTT.

In DNA form, the CDR3 reads TGTGCCAGCAGTGCGGGAACAGGGTCCCAAGAGACCCAGTACTTC. This encodes CASSAGTGSQETQYF. V usage is TRBV25-1 and J usage is TRBJ2-5; perhaps TRBD1 as D (6 bases). Germline assignment: CDR1 MGHDK and CDR2 SYGVNS. The CDR3 runs 15 residues. V was pared by 4 bases and J by 1 base, with 13 bases between.

This clone occurred a few times. The rearrangement joins TRBV7-2 to TRBJ1-1, with D maybe TRBD1 (5 bases). Trimming shortened V by 0 bases and J by 2 bases, and 10 bases separated the two germline ends. There are 15 residues in the CDR3. Looked up from germline, CDR1 is SGHTA and CDR2 is FQGNSA. The CDR3 region is CASSLAYRGNTEAFF. CDR3 DNA sequence: TGTGCCAGCAGCTTAGCGTATAGGGGAAACACTGAAGCTTTCTTT.

V gene TRBV9 combines with J gene TRBJ2-1; the match to TRBD1 covers 11 bases. With V trimmed by 4 bases and J by 8 bases, 11 bases remained unmatched. Germline loops: CDR1 SGDLS, CDR2 YYNGEE. The CDR3 is 16 amino acids. CDR3 coding DNA: TGTGCCAGCAGCCCCCGGGGGGACAGGGGGAGCCATGAGCAGTTCTTC. Translating gives CASSPRGDRGSHEQFF.

The V call is TRBV7-9, the J call TRBJ2-3; D might be TRBD2 (5 bases). Germline V gene sequence: CDR1 SEHNR, CDR2 FQNEAQ (reference sequence). Trimming took 2 bases from V and 0 from J, leaving 6 bases between them. The length of the CDR3 is 14 residues. CDR3: CASSLRLSTDTQYF. The CDR3, as DNA: TGTGCCAGCAGCTTAAGACTAAGCACAGATACGCAGTATTTT.

This clone was picked up one time. The rearrangement joins TRBV28 to TRBJ1-5; D gene ambiguous. CDR3 size: 15 residues. Germline V CDR1 and CDR2: MDHEN, SYDVKM. V gave up 4 bases and J gave up 4 bases, with 14 bases separating them. Here the CDR3 reads CASSSRWSGNQPQHF. Written as DNA, the CDR3 is TGTGCCAGCAGTTCACGCTGGTCGGGGAATCAGCCCCAGCATTTT.

The genes are TRBV29-1 and TRBJ1-1; D unresolved. Deletions cut 8 bases from V and 1 base from J, with 20 bases between. The CDR3 is made up of 15 amino acids. Germline-derived CDR1 and CDR2 are SQVTM and ANQGSEA. CDR3 amino acids: CSISGRGAGNTEAFF. The CDR3 region has the DNA TGCAGCATAAGCGGGAGAGGCGCTGGGAACACTGAAGCTTTCTTT. Drawing the rest from reference TRBV29-1 and TRBJ1-1, the complete variable domain is SAVISQKPSRDICQRGTSLTIQCQVDSQVTMMFWYRQQPGQSLTLIATANQGSEATYESGFVIDKFPISRPNLTFSTLTVSNMSPEDSSIYLCSISGRGAGNTEAFFGQGTRLTVV.

The chain joins TRBV9 to TRBJ1-3; 8 nucleotides align to TRBD1. Germline V lookup: CDR1 SGDLS, CDR2 YYNGEE. The CDR3 is 14 amino acids. Losses at the gene ends were 4 bases for V and 3 bases for J; bases not matched to a gene: 3. In nucleotides, the CDR3 is TGTGCCAGCAGCCGACAGGGGAGTGGAAACACCATATATTTT. It translates to CASSRQGSGNTIYF.

The chain recombines TRBV7-2 with TRBJ2-2; TRBD2 aligns across 8 bases. The CDR3 sequence is 14 residues long. V shed 6 bases, J shed 5 bases, and the junction held 5 bases outside the gene matches. Germline V lookup: CDR1 SGHTA, CDR2 FQGNSA. CDR3 coding DNA: TGTGCCAGCAGTCGCGCGGGAGGAACCGGGGAGCTGTTTTTT. Encoded protein: CASSRAGGTGELFF.

The rearrangement links TRBV27 to TRBJ2-1; a possible D gene is TRBD1 (6 bases). The CDR3 is made up of 14 amino acids. CDR1 and CDR2 from the germline V gene are MNHEY and SMNVEV (reference sequence). Trimming cost V 5 bases and J 7 bases, with 15 bases left between them. The CDR3 DNA reads as TGTGCCAGCAGTCGGAGTCCCAGGGGTAATGAGCAGTTCTTC. Translated, it gives CASSRSPRGNEQFF.

The rearrangement joins TRBV21-1 to TRBJ2-6; TRBD1 is the table's D call and was not checked against the DNA. TRBV21-1 is flagged as a pseudogene. The CDR3 is 18 amino acids. The CDR3 DNA follows: TGTGCCAGCAGCAAAGTGACAGGGATAGGGCCTGGGGCCAACGTCCTGACTTTC. Amino acid sequence: CASSKVTGIGPGANVLTF.

The rearrangement links TRBV4-2 to TRBJ1-5, with TRBD1 matching 8 bases. The J segment lost 3 bases and the V segment lost 1 base, leaving 2 bases of the junction unmatched. CDR1 and CDR2 (germline): LGHNA, YNFKEQ. The CDR3 runs to 15 residues. CDR3 coding DNA: TGTGCCAGCAGCCAAGGACAGGGGAACAATCAGCCCCAGCATTTT. Its protein product is CASSQGQGNNQPQHF.

This clone was seen a handful of times. CDR3 DNA: TGTGCCTCCGGGGGGGACTTATCCTATGGCTACACCTTC. Its protein product is CASGGDLSYGYTF. This sequence joins TRBV6-1 and TRBJ1-2; TRBD1 is a possible D gene (5 bases). The germline CDR1 and CDR2 sequences are MNHNS and SASEGT. The CDR3 runs to 13 residues. V was clipped by 11 bases and J by 4 bases, with 17 bases between them.

The chain links TRBV5-4 to TRBJ2-7, with D perhaps TRBD1 (7 bases). CDR1 and CDR2 from the germline V gene are SGHNT and YYREEE (reference sequence). The CDR3 contains 13 residues. The V and J ends lost 3 bases and 5 bases respectively, with 12 bases between them. The CDR3 DNA reads TGTGCCAGCAGCTCCACAGGGGAGGACGAGCAGTACTTC. Its translation is CASSSTGEDEQYF.

The rearrangement joins TRBV19 to TRBJ2-7; tentatively, D is TRBD1 (6 bases). V was cut by 10 bases and J by 4 bases, with 17 bases left in between. Germline V gene lookup returns CDR1 LNHDA and CDR2 SQIVND (reference sequence). The length of the CDR3 is 13 residues. The CDR3 sequence: CATTGTRGYEQYF. The CDR3 coding sequence is TGTGCCACTACCGGGACAAGGGGATACGAGCAGTACTTC.

V and J are TRBV7-2 and TRBJ1-1; 9 bases line up with TRBD1. The CDR3 is made up of 14 amino acids. Germline V CDR1 and CDR2: SGHTA, FQGNSA. Trimming took 5 bases from V and 4 from J; bases not matched to a gene: 5. This CDR3 is CASSRTGVSTEAFF. The CDR3 DNA reads TGTGCCAGCAGCCGGACAGGGGTAAGCACTGAAGCTTTCTTT.

The V and J genes are TRBV30 and TRBJ2-1; 9 nucleotides align to TRBD1. The CDR3 sequence is 15 residues long. Losses at the gene ends were 2 bases for V and 8 bases for J; bases not matched to a gene: 10. Germline CDR1 and CDR2: GTSNPN and SVGIG (reference sequence). The CDR3 coding sequence is TGTGCCTGGAGTACCTTGGGACAGGGTTTAGATGAGCAGTTCTTC. It is translated as CAWSTLGQGLDEQFF.

The chain carries TRBV20-1 and TRBJ2-1, with a weak D call TRBD2 (5 bases). The CDR3 is 10 residues long. Trimming took 6 bases from V and 10 from J, leaving 10 bases between them. In germline, CDR1 is DFQATT, CDR2 SNEGSKA (reference sequence). The CDR3 nucleotides read TGCAGTGCGGGAGTGGGGGAGCAGTTCTTC. Encoded protein: CSAGVGEQFF.

The CDR3 sequence: CASSPWREANNEQFF. The CDR3 coding sequence is TGTGCCAGCTCACCATGGCGGGAGGCTAACAATGAGCAGTTCTTC. This chain uses TRBV18 with TRBJ2-1; the match to TRBD2 covers 8 bases. Germline CDR1 KGHSH, CDR2 LQKENI. There are 15 residues in the CDR3. Trimming cost V 2 bases and J 5 bases; bases outside gene matches: 5. The variable domain in full, with the rest retrieved from reference TRBV18 and TRBJ2-1, is NAGVMQNPRHLVRRRGQEARLRCSPMKGHSHVYWYRQLPEEGLKFMVYLQKENIIDESGMPKERFSAEFPKEGPSILRIQQVVRGDSAAYFCASSPWREANNEQFFGPGTRLTVL.

This clone is a singleton in its sample. This sequence joins TRBV6-6 and TRBJ2-3, with 7 bases matching TRBD2. CDR3 length: 15 amino acids. After removal of 0 bases from V and 5 bases from J, the junction contained 5 bases not matched to a gene. The germline CDR1 and CDR2 sequences are MNHNY and SVGAGI (reference sequence). CDR3 sequence: CASSYSAGEEDTQYF. The CDR3 DNA sequence: TGTGCCAGCAGTTACTCGGCGGGAGAGGAAGATACGCAGTATTTT.

This chain links TRBV5-1 with TRBJ1-4; 9 bases align to TRBD1. V trimming: 4 bases; J trimming: 5 bases; junction bases outside the gene matches: 0. The CDR3 is 13 amino acids. Per the germline V gene, CDR1 is SGHRS and CDR2 is YFSETQ. The CDR3 DNA follows: TGCGCCAGCAGCGGACAGGGGAATGAAAAACTGTTTTTT. Protein sequence: CASSGQGNEKLFF.

The V gene is TRBV30, the J gene TRBJ2-1, with D possibly being TRBD2 (6 bases). Germline CDR1 is GTSNPN and CDR2 is SVGIG (reference sequence). CDR3 length equals 12 residues. With 2 bases removed from V and 9 bases from J, the gap between germline ends came to 11 bases. CDR3 DNA sequence: TGTGCCTGGAGTAGTCTTAGCGGTGAGCAGTTCTTC. Its translation: CAWSSLSGEQFF.

The V call is TRBV7-2, the J call TRBJ2-1, with D perhaps matching TRBD2 (5 bases). Germline assignment: CDR1 SGHTA and CDR2 FQGNSA. V dropped 5 bases and J dropped 6 bases, with 11 bases sitting between them. The length of the CDR3 is 13 residues. The CDR3 loop is CASSRTSSNEQFF. CDR3 nucleotides: TGTGCCAGCAGCCGCACTAGTTCCAATGAGCAGTTCTTC.

The J gene is TRBJ2-7, the V gene TRBV19; a possible D gene is TRBD2 (6 bases). This CDR3 has 12 amino acids. V was clipped by 8 bases and J by 3 bases, with 11 bases between them. The germline V gene encodes CDR1 LNHDA and CDR2 SQIVND (reference sequence). The CDR3 sequence: CASASEDYEQYF. The CDR3 DNA reads as TGTGCCAGTGCTAGCGAGGACTACGAGCAGTACTTC.

The chain is built from TRBV28 and TRBJ2-7; 10 nucleotides align to TRBD2. Germline loops: CDR1 MDHEN, CDR2 SYDVKM. Trimming removed 2 bases from V and 4 bases from J; junction bases left unmatched: 11. The CDR3 sequence is 17 residues long. The DNA for the CDR3 is TGTGCCAGCAGTTTACCCTCTCCTAGCGGGAGTTCTTACGAGCAGTACTTC. Its protein product is CASSLPSPSGSSYEQYF.

The rearrangement links TRBV6-1 to TRBJ2-5; TRBD1 aligns across 7 bases. Germline loops: CDR1 MNHNS, CDR2 SASEGT. This CDR3 is built from 14 residues. Germline trimming cut 2 bases from V and 5 bases from J; bases unmatched to any gene: 5. CDR3 loop: CASSESPRGETQYF. The CDR3 nucleotides read TGTGCCAGCAGTGAATCCCCCAGGGGGGAGACCCAGTACTTC.

The genes are TRBV27 and TRBJ1-3; the D gene is possibly TRBD1 (6 bases). V gave up 3 bases and J gave up 2 bases, with 8 bases separating them. CDR3 length: 14 amino acids. The V gene's germline CDR1 is MNHEY and CDR2 SMNVEV (reference sequence). Written as DNA, the CDR3 is TGTGCCAGCAGTTTTTCAGGGGCTGGAAACACCATATATTTT. The encoded protein is CASSFSGAGNTIYF.

The chain joins TRBV5-1 to TRBJ2-3; 8 nucleotides agree with TRBD2. The CDR3 has 14 amino acids. Germline trimming cut 0 bases from V and 5 bases from J; bases unmatched to any gene: 2. CDR1 and CDR2 from the germline V gene are SGHRS and YFSETQ. The CDR3 is CASSLVLAGDTQYF. DNA of the CDR3: TGCGCCAGCAGCTTGGTCCTAGCGGGAGATACGCAGTATTTT.